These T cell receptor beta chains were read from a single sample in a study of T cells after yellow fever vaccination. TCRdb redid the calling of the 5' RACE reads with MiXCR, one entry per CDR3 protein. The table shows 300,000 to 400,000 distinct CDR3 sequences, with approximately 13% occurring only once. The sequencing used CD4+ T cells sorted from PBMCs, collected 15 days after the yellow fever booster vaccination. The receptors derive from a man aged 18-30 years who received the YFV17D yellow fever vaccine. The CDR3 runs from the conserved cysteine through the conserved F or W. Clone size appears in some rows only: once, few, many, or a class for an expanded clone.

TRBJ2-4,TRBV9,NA,CASSAAVAKNIQYF
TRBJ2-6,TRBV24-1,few,CATSDSDWGRAGANVLTF
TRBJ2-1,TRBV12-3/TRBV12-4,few,CASSKGASYNEQFF
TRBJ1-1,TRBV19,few,CASTDLRGRTEAFF
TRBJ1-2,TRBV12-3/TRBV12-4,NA,CASTQGALGYTF
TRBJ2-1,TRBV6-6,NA,CASTPQAGATYNEQFF
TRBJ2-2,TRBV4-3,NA,CASSQGPGLNTGELFF
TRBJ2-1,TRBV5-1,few,CASSLVASYNEQFF
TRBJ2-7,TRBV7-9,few,CASSLRRDRSSEQYF
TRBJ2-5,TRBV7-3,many,CASSTRGGETQYF
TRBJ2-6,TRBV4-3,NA,CASSQGGHGNSGANVLTF
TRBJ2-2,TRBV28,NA,CASGRGRGKAGELFF
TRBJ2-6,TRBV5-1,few,CASSLAGETNVLTF
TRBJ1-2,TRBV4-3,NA,CASSQAGEGYGYTF
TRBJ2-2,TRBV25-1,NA,CASRSAGNTGELFF
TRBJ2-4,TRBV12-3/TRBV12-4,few,CASSLGRISRMAKNIQYF
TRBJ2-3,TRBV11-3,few,CASSLRNSDTQYF
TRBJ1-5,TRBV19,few,CASSKFPSGTGGTQPQHF
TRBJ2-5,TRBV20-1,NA,CSARYQGSQETQYF
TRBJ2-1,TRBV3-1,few,CASSRYPSSYNEQFF
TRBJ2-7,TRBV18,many,CASSPPGVGGPYEQYF
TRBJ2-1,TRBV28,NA,CVSRGYNEQFF